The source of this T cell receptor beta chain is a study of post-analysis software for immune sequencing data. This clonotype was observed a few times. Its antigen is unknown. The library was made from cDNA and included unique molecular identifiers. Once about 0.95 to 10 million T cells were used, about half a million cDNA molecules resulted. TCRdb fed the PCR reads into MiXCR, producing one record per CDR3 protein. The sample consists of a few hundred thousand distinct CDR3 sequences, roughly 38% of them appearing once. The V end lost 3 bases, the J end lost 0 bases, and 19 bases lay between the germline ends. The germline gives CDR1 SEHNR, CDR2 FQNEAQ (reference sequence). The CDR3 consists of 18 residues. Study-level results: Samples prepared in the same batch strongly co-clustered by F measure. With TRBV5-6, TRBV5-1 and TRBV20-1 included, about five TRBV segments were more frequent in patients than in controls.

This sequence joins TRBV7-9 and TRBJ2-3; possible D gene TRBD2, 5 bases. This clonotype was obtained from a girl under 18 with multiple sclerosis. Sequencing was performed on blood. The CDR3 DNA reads TGTGCCAGCAGCTTGGAGGCCTGGACGGTGCTTAGCACAGATACGCAGTATTTT. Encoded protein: CASSLEAWTVLSTDTQYF. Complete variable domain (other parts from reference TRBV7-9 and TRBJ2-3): DTGVSQNPRHKITKRGQNVTFRCDPISEHNRLYWYRQTLGQGPEFLTYFQNEAQLEKSRLLSDRFSAERPKGSFSTLEIQRTEQGDSAMYLCASSLEAWTVLSTDTQYFGPGTRLTVL.